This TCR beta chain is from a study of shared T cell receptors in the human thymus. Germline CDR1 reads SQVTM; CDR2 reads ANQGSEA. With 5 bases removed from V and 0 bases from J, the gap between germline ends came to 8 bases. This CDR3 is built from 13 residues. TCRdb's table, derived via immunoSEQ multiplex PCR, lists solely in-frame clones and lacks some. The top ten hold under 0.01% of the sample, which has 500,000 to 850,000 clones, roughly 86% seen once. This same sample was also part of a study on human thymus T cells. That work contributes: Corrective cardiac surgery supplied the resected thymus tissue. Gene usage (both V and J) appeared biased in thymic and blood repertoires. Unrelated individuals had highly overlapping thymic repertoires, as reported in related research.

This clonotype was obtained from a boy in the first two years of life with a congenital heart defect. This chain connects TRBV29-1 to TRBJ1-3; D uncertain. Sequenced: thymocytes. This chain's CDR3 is CSVRLDSGNTIYF. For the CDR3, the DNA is TGCAGCGTTCGACTCGACTCTGGAAACACCATATATTTT.